This TCR beta chain originates from a study of patients and donors after allogeneic stem cell transplantation. TCRdb analysed the RT-PCR reads with MiXCR anew, one entry per CDR3 protein. The data hold about 200,000 distinct CDR3 sequences, with around 41% observed a single time. With V trimmed by 6 bases and J by 3 bases, 5 bases remained unmatched. The CDR3 has 13 residues. Germline-derived CDR1 and CDR2 are MNHEY and SVGEGT. This rearrangement joins TRBV6-2 or TRBV6-3 to TRBJ2-7, with TRBD2 matching over 7 bases. The sequenced sample was blood, either unsorted or a sorted T cell fraction (not recorded which). This TCR was sampled from a human donor who was either an allogeneic HSCT recipient or a stem cell or donor lymphocyte infusion donor (not recorded which). It is not recorded whose cells these are; they may come from a transplant donor. CDR3 sequence: CASSLLANYEQYF. As DNA, the CDR3 is TGTGCCAGCAGCTTACTAGCGAACTACGAGCAGTACTTC.